A selection of T cell receptor beta chains follows, all from one sample in a study of T cell clusters in autoimmune cytopenias. From its re-call of the multiplex PCR reads, TCRdb lists each CDR3 protein once, without DNA. The listing records some 6,900 distinct CDR3 sequences. These data were also reused for a study on T cell repertoires in aging, cancer and after chemotherapy.

Sequencing input: peripheral blood. These receptors were collected from a human donor in good health. CDR3s include the opening cysteine and the closing phenylalanine or tryptophan. For some rows the clone size is stated as once, few or many, or as a class when expanded; others skip it.

V gene: TRBV29-1; clone size: medium-sized; J gene: TRBJ2-3; CDR3 length: 15; CDR3 protein: CSVEGALPSTDTQYF
V gene: TRBV6-1; clone size: .; J gene: TRBJ2-5; CDR3 length: 14; CDR3 protein: CASSEGQGVETQYF
V gene: TRBV19; clone size: medium-sized; J gene: TRBJ2-1; CDR3 length: 15; CDR3 protein: CASSGYRQGQNEQFF
V gene: TRBV19; clone size: medium-sized; J gene: TRBJ2-2; CDR3 length: 18; CDR3 protein: CASSMSRDRGSHTGELFF
V gene: TRBV10-3; clone size: .; J gene: TRBJ1-1; CDR3 length: 14; CDR3 protein: CAINAEGLFTEAFF
V gene: TRBV6-1; clone size: medium-sized; J gene: TRBJ2-5; CDR3 length: 13; CDR3 protein: CASRLTGDETQYF
V gene: TRBV27; clone size: medium-sized; J gene: TRBJ2-7; CDR3 length: 12; CDR3 protein: CASRTELGEQYF
V gene: TRBV4-1; clone size: .; J gene: TRBJ1-1; CDR3 length: 14; CDR3 protein: CASSHGTHLSEAFF
V gene: TRBV6-5; clone size: medium-sized; J gene: TRBJ2-3; CDR3 length: 17; CDR3 protein: CASSSAGAGTRTDTQYF
V gene: TRBV6-5; clone size: .; J gene: TRBJ1-2; CDR3 length: 12; CDR3 protein: CASSSTTRGYTF
V gene: TRBV15; clone size: .; J gene: TRBJ2-7; CDR3 length: 14; CDR3 protein: CATQDLTVGYEQYF
V gene: TRBV29-1; clone size: medium-sized; J gene: TRBJ1-5; CDR3 length: 13; CDR3 protein: CSVQTGGDQPQHF
V gene: TRBV5-5; clone size: medium-sized; J gene: TRBJ2-5; CDR3 length: 15; CDR3 protein: CASSSLTGSGETQYF
V gene: TRBV6-4; clone size: .; J gene: TRBJ2-2; CDR3 length: 13; CDR3 protein: CASSEADTGELFF
V gene: TRBV15; clone size: .; J gene: TRBJ1-2; CDR3 length: 14; CDR3 protein: CATSTASVSYGYTF
V gene: TRBV6-1; clone size: .; J gene: TRBJ1-3; CDR3 length: 14; CDR3 protein: CASSDPGSGNTIYF
V gene: TRBV6-5; clone size: .; J gene: TRBJ1-2; CDR3 length: 12; CDR3 protein: CASSEGEIGYTF
V gene: TRBV13; clone size: .; J gene: TRBJ2-3; CDR3 length: 16; CDR3 protein: CASSLDGGGASDTQYF
V gene: TRBV29-1; clone size: large; J gene: TRBJ2-7; CDR3 length: 12; CDR3 protein: CSVARGAYEQYF
V gene: TRBV7-9; clone size: .; J gene: TRBJ2-5; CDR3 length: 14; CDR3 protein: CASSPAGRLETQYF
V gene: TRBV13; clone size: .; J gene: TRBJ2-7; CDR3 length: 14; CDR3 protein: CASGLAGGLYEQYF
V gene: TRBV5-5; clone size: .; J gene: TRBJ1-1; CDR3 length: 13; CDR3 protein: CASSNYLRAEAFF
V gene: TRBV12-3/TRBV12-4; clone size: medium-sized; J gene: TRBJ2-3; CDR3 length: 14; CDR3 protein: CASSLEAATDTQYF
V gene: TRBV7-2; clone size: .; J gene: TRBJ2-1; CDR3 length: 14; CDR3 protein: CASSPIAGVNEQFF
V gene: TRBV5-6; clone size: .; J gene: TRBJ2-4; CDR3 length: 17; CDR3 protein: CASSSQSAGEWRNIQYF
V gene: TRBV24-1; clone size: .; J gene: TRBJ2-7; CDR3 length: 13; CDR3 protein: CATSDWTGVEQYF
V gene: TRBV7-6; clone size: medium-sized; J gene: TRBJ2-5; CDR3 length: 16; CDR3 protein: CASSSYRGGLGETQYF
V gene: TRBV20-1; clone size: .; J gene: TRBJ2-5; CDR3 length: 14; CDR3 protein: CSARVSAAAETQYF
V gene: TRBV13; clone size: medium-sized; J gene: TRBJ2-7; CDR3 length: 16; CDR3 protein: CASSLGSPRGLYEQYF
V gene: TRBV5-4; clone size: .; J gene: TRBJ2-3; CDR3 length: 14; CDR3 protein: CASAIGGSPDTQYF
V gene: TRBV5-6; clone size: .; J gene: TRBJ1-6; CDR3 length: 16; CDR3 protein: CASTDGTGGHNSPLHF
V gene: TRBV19; clone size: .; J gene: TRBJ1-5; CDR3 length: 13; CDR3 protein: CASIKGWNQPQHF
V gene: TRBV15; clone size: medium-sized; J gene: TRBJ2-7; CDR3 length: 17; CDR3 protein: CATSIRPGVASSYEQYF
V gene: TRBV30; clone size: .; J gene: TRBJ2-7; CDR3 length: 13; CDR3 protein: CAWNPDTNYEQYF
V gene: TRBV6-4; clone size: medium-sized; J gene: TRBJ2-3; CDR3 length: 15; CDR3 protein: CASSETSGGTDTQYF
V gene: TRBV19; clone size: .; J gene: TRBJ1-4; CDR3 length: 15; CDR3 protein: CASSAIWATNEKLFF
V gene: TRBV18; clone size: .; J gene: TRBJ2-1; CDR3 length: 17; CDR3 protein: CASSPTPGQAGFHEQFF
V gene: TRBV27; clone size: .; J gene: TRBJ1-2; CDR3 length: 12; CDR3 protein: CASSPGHYGYTF
V gene: TRBV7-6; clone size: .; J gene: TRBJ2-3; CDR3 length: 13; CDR3 protein: CASSTPGTDTQYF
V gene: TRBV11-2; clone size: .; J gene: TRBJ2-6; CDR3 length: 17; CDR3 protein: CASSLVVRPSGANVLTF
V gene: TRBV6-1; clone size: .; J gene: TRBJ2-5; CDR3 length: 15; CDR3 protein: CASSLDGSLRETQYF
V gene: TRBV19; clone size: .; J gene: TRBJ2-5; CDR3 length: 16; CDR3 protein: CASSVSLGQGAETQYF
V gene: TRBV5-4; clone size: .; J gene: TRBJ2-5; CDR3 length: 16; CDR3 protein: CASSLEGLGAQETQYF
V gene: TRBV5-1; clone size: .; J gene: TRBJ2-7; CDR3 length: 16; CDR3 protein: CASSYTWTESRYEQYF
V gene: TRBV20-1; clone size: .; J gene: TRBJ1-4; CDR3 length: 13; CDR3 protein: CSASTGLFEKLFF
V gene: TRBV5-8; clone size: .; J gene: TRBJ2-3; CDR3 length: 15; CDR3 protein: CASSHSGGPGDTQYF
V gene: TRBV18; clone size: .; J gene: TRBJ2-2; CDR3 length: 14; CDR3 protein: CASSPGWGSGELFF
V gene: TRBV6-2/TRBV6-3; clone size: .; J gene: TRBJ2-2; CDR3 length: 15; CDR3 protein: CAIIRDRDFAGELFF